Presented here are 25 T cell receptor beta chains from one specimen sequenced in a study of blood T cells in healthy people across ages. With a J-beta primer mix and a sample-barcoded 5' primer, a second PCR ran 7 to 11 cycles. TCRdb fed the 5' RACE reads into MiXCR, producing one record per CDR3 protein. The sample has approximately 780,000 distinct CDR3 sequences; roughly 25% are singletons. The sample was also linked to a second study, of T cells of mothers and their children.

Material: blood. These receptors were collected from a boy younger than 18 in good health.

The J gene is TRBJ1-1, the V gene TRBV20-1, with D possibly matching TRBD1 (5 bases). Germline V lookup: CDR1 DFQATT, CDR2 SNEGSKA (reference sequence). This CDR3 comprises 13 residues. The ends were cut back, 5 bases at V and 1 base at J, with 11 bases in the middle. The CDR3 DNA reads TGCAGTGCTCCGACAGATTCGAACACTGAAGCTTTCTTT. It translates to CSAPTDSNTEAFF.

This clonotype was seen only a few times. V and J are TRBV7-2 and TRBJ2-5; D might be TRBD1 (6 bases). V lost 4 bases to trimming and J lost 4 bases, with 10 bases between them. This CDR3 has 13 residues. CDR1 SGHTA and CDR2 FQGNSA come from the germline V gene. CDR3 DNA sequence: TGTGCCAGCAGCTCACAGGGTTCAGAGACCCAGTACTTC. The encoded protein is CASSSQGSETQYF.

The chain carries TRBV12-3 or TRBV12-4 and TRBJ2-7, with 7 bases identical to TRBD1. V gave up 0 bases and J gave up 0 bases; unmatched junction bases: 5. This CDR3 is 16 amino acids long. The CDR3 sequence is CASSLARDSSSYEQYF. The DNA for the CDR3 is TGTGCCAGCAGTTTAGCCCGGGACAGTTCCTCCTACGAGCAGTACTTC.

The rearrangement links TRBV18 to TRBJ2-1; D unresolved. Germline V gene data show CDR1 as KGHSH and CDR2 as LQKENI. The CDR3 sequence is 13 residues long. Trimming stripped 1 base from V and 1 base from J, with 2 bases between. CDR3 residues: CASSPLSYNEQFF. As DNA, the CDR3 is TGTGCCAGCTCACCACTATCCTACAATGAGCAGTTCTTC.

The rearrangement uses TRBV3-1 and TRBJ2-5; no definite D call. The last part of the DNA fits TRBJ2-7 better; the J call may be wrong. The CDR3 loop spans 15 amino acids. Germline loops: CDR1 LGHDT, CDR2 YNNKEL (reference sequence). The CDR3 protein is CASSQGPVPSYEQYF. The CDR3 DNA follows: TGTGCCAGCAGCCAAGGGCCGGTTCCCTCCTACGAGCAGTACTTC.

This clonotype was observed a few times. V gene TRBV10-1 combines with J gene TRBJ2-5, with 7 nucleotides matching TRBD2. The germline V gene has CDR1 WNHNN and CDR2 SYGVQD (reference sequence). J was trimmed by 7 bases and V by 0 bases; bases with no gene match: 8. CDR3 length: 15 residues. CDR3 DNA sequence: TGCGCCAGCAGTGAGTCGAGCGGGGCTGCGGGGACCCAGTACTTC. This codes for CASSESSGAAGTQYF.

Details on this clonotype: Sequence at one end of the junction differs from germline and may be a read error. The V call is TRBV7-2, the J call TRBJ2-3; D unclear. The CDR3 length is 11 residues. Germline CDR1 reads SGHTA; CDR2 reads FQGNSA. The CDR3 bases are TGTGCCCGCAGCCCAGGAGATACGCAGTATTTT. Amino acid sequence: CARSPGDTQYF.

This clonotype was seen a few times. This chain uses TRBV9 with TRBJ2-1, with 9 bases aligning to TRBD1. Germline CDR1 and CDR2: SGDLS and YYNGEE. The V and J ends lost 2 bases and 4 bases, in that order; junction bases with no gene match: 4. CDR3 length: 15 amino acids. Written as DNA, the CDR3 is TGTGCCAGCAGCGTCAGGGACAGGGATTACAATGAGCAGTTCTTC. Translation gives CASSVRDRDYNEQFF.

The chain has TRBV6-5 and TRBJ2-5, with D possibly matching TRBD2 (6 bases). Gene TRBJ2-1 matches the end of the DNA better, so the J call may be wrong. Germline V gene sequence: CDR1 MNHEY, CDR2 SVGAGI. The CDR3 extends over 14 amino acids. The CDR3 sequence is CASSQAGPRNEQFF. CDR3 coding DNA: TGTGCCAGCAGTCAGGCGGGGCCCAGGAATGAGCAGTTCTTC.

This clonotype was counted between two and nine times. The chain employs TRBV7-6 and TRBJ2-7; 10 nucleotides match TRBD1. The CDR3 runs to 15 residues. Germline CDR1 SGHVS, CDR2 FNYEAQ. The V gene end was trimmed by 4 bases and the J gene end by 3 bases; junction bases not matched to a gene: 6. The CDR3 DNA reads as TGTGCCAGCAGCTCGGGACAGGGGTTCGTCTACGAGCAGTACTTC. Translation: CASSSGQGFVYEQYF. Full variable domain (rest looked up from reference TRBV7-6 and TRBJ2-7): GAGVSQSPRYKVTKRGQDVALRCDPISGHVSLYWYRQALGQGPEFLTYFNYEAQQDKSGLPNDRFSAERPEGSISTLTIQRTEQRDSAMYRCASSSGQGFVYEQYFGPGTRLTVT.

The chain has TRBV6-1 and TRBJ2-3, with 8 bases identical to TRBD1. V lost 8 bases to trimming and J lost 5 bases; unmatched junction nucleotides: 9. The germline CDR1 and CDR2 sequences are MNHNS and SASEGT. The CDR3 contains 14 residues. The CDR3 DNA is TGTGCCAGCGGAGCTGGGACAGGCGGAGATACGCAGTATTTT. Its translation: CASGAGTGGDTQYF.

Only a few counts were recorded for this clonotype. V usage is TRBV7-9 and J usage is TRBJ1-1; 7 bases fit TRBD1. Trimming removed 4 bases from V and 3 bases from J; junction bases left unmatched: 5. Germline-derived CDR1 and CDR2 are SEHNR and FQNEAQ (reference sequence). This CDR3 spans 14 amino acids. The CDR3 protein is CASSSDRDYTEAFF. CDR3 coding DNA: TGTGCCAGCAGCTCCGACAGGGACTACACTGAAGCTTTCTTT.

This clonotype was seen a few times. The DNA of the CDR3 is TGCAGCGTTTCACCGGGACAGGGGTTAAACTATGGCTACACCTTC. Protein sequence: CSVSPGQGLNYGYTF. V and J are TRBV29-1 and TRBJ1-2; 10 bases match TRBD1. This CDR3 is built from 15 residues. V was clipped by 5 bases and J by 2 bases; unmatched bases: 8. Per the germline V gene, CDR1 is SQVTM and CDR2 is ANQGSEA.

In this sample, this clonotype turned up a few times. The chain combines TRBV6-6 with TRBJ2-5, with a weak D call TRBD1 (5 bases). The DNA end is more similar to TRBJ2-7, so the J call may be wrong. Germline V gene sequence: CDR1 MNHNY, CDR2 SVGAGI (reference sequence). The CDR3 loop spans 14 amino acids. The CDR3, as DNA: TGTGCCAGCAGTTACTCGTTACAGGTCAACGAGCAGTACTTC. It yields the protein CASSYSLQVNEQYF.

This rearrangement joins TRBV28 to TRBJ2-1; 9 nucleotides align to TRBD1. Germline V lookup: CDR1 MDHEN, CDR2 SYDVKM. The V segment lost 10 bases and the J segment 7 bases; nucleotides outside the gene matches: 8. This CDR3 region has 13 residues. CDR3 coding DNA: TGTGCCACGACAGGGGGTCAGGTGAATGAGCAGTTCTTC. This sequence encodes CATTGGQVNEQFF.

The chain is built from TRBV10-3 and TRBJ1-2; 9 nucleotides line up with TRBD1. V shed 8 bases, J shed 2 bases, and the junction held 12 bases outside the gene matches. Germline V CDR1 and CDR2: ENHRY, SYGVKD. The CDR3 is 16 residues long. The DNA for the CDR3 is TGTGCCATCTCTGAACAGGGGGCTAGAGGCAACTATGGCTACACCTTC. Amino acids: CAISEQGARGNYGYTF.

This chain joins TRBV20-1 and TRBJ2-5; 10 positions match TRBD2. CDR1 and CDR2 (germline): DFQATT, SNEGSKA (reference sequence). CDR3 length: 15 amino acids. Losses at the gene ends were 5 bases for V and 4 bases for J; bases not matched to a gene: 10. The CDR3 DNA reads TGCAGTGCTCCAGAACTAGCGGGATTGGGAGAGACCCAGTACTTC. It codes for CSAPELAGLGETQYF.

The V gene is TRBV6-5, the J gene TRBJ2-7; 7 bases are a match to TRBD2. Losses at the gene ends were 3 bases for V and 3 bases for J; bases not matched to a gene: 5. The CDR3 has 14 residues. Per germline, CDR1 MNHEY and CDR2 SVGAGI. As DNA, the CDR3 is TGTGCCAGCAGTTATAGGACTAGAATCTACGAGCAGTACTTC. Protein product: CASSYRTRIYEQYF.

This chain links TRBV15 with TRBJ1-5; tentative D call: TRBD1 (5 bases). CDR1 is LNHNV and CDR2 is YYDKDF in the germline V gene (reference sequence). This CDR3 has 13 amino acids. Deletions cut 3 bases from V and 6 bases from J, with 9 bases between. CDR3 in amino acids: CATSSERGQPQHF. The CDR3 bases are TGTGCCACCAGCAGTGAGAGGGGTCAGCCCCAGCATTTT.

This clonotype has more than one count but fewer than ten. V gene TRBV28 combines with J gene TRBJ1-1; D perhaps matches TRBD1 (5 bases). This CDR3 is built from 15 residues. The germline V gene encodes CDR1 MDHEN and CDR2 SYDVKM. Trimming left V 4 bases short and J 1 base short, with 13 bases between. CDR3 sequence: CASSWGSGWNTEAFF. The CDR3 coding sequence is TGTGCCAGCAGTTGGGGATCAGGGTGGAACACTGAAGCTTTCTTT.

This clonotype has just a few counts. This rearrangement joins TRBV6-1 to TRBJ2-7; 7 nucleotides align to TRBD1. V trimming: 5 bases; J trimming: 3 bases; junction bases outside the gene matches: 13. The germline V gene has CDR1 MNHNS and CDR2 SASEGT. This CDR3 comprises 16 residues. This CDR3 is CASSNSDRTLSYEQYF. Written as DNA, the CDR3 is TGTGCCAGCAGTAATTCGGACAGGACCTTAAGCTACGAGCAGTACTTC.

The CDR3 region has the DNA TGTGCCAGCAGTGAAGTCGGGCAGGCCTATGGCTACACCTTC. Protein sequence: CASSEVGQAYGYTF. This rearrangement joins TRBV6-1 to TRBJ1-2; D gene unclear. The CDR3 is made up of 14 amino acids. V dropped 1 base and J dropped 4 bases, with 10 bases sitting between them. Germline V lookup: CDR1 MNHNS, CDR2 SASEGT.

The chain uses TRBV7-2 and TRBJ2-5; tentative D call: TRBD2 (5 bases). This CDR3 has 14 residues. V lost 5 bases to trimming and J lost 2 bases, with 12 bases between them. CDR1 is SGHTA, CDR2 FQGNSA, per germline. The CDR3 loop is CASSRGLLQETQYF. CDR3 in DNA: TGTGCCAGCAGCCGAGGACTTCTACAAGAGACCCAGTACTTC.

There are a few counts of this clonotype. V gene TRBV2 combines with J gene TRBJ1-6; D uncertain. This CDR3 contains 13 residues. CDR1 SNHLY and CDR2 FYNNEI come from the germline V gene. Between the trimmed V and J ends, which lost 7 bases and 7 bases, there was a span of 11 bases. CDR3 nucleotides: TGTGCCAGCACTGGCAGCCGAAATTCACCCCTCCACTTT. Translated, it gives CASTGSRNSPLHF.

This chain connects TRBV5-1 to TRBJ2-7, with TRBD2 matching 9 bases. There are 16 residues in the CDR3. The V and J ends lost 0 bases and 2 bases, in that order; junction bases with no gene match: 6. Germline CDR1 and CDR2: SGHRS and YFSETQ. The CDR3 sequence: CASSLVAGETTYEQYF. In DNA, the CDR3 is TGCGCCAGCAGCTTGGTAGCGGGGGAGACCACCTACGAGCAGTACTTC.